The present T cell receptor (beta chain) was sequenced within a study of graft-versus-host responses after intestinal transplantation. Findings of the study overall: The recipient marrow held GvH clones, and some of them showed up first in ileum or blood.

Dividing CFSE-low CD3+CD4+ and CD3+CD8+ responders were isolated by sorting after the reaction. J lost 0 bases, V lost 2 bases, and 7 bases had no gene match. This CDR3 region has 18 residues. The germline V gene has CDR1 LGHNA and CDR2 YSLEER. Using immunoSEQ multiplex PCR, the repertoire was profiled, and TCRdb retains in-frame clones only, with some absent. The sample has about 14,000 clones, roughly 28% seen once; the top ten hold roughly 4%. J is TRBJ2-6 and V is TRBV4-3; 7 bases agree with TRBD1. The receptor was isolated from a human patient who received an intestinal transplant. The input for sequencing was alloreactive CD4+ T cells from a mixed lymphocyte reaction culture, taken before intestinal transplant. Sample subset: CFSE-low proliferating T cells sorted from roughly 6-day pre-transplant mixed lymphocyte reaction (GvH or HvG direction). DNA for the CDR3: TGCGCCAGCAGCCAATGGCCGGGACAGAGCTCTGGGGCCAACGTCCTGACTTTC. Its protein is CASSQWPGQSSGANVLTF.